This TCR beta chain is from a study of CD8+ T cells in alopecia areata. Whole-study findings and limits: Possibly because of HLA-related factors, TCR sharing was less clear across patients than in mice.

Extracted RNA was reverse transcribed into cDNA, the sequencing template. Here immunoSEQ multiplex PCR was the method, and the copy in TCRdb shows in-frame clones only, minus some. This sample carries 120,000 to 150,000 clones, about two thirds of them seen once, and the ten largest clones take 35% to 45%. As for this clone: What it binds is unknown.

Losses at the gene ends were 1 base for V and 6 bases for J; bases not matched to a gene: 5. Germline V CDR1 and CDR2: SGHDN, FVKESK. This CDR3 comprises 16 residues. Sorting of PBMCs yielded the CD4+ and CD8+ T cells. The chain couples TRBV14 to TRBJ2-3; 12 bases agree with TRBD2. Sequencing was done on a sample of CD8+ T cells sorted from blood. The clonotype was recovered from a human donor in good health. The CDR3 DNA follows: TGTGCCAGCAGCCAAGGACTAGCGGGAGCTCGCGATACGCAGTATTTT. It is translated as CASSQGLAGARDTQYF.